This entry lists 9 T cell receptor beta chains sequenced from one sample in a study of CXCR3-negative and CXCR3-positive naive CD8 T cells. Overall study findings and caveats: Naive CXCR3-positive cells had TRB CDR3s more hydrophobic than those of CXCR3-negative naive cells.

In preparing the TRB cDNA libraries, 5' RACE with UMI labels was used. TCRdb re-called the 5' RACE reads and shows each CDR3 protein once, DNA omitted. The repertoire table contains about 85,000 distinct CDR3 sequences. For these TCRs, the target antigens are not known. Sequencing input: naive CXCR3+ CD8+ T cells from blood. Stated subset: CD45RO-CCR7+CD27+CD95- naive CD8+ T cells expressing CXCR3 (TNR3+). The receptors shown here come from a human donor in good health. Some clones in this sample may be carry-over from other donors' samples.

This chain uses TRBV7-2 with TRBJ2-1; TCRdb lists TRBD1, though no DNA is available to test this call. Germline CDR1 is SGHTA and CDR2 is FQGNSA. This CDR3 region has 17 residues. The CDR3 spells CASSLVRGAIQYNEPFF.

The chain has TRBV11-2 and TRBJ2-3; as DNA is missing, the TRBD2 call by TCRdb cannot be tested. The germline CDR1 and CDR2 sequences are SGHAT and FQNNGV. The CDR3 length is 16 residues. CDR3 residues: CASSRTSGSSTDTQYF.

The chain couples TRBV20-1 to TRBJ2-3; TCRdb calls TRBD2, which cannot be checked without DNA. The germline gives CDR1 DFQATT, CDR2 SNEGSKA (reference sequence). The CDR3 runs 19 residues. CDR3: CSARDRTSVGTSGTDTQYF.

The chain employs TRBV20-1 and TRBJ2-1; TCRdb names TRBD2, which stays unverified in the absence of DNA. The CDR3 runs to 13 residues. CDR1 and CDR2 from the germline V gene are DFQATT and SNEGSKA (reference sequence). CDR3 sequence: CSALPGYYNEQFF.

The rearrangement uses TRBV28 and TRBJ2-1; checking the TCRdb D call of TRBD1 is not possible without DNA. The CDR3 runs 16 residues. Germline values: CDR1 MDHEN, CDR2 SYDVKM. CDR3 sequence: CASSPPWRELYNEQFF. Full variable domain (remainder filled in from reference TRBV28 and TRBJ2-1): DVKVTQSSRYLVKRTGEKVFLECVQDMDHENMFWYRQDPGLGLRLIYFSYDVKMKEKGDIPEGYSVSREKKERFSLILESASTNQTSMYLCASSPPWRELYNEQFFGPGTRLTVL.

The chain combines TRBV7-9 with TRBJ2-3; lacking DNA, the TRBD1 call made by TCRdb goes unchecked. There are 15 residues in the CDR3. From germline, CDR1 is SEHNR and CDR2 FQNEAQ (reference sequence). CDR3 loop: CASSINRNRADTQYF.

This chain links TRBV14 with TRBJ1-3; TCRdb names TRBD1, which stays unverified in the absence of DNA. CDR1 is SGHDN and CDR2 is FVKESK in the germline V gene. The length of the CDR3 is 14 residues. The chain's CDR3 is CASNLGGDGNTIYF.

The gene calls are TRBV12-3 or TRBV12-4 and TRBJ2-3; TCRdb's assignment of TRBD1 cannot be checked, as there is no DNA. The CDR3 totals 12 residues. The CDR3: CASSPPGDTQYF.

V gene TRBV28 combines with J gene TRBJ2-3; the TCRdb D gene call, TRBD1, has no DNA to confirm it. The CDR3 covers 15 residues. The V gene's germline CDR1 is MDHEN and CDR2 SYDVKM. The CDR3 reads CASSPGQGRADTQYF.